The clone carrying this T cell receptor (beta chain) was seen a handful of times. What it recognizes is unknown. The sample comes from a study of a mutant IDH1 vaccine in newly diagnosed glioma. Study summary: With temozolomide cycles, or 4-6 weeks after radiotherapy alone, vaccination was started. Previous treatment comprised radiotherapy, temozolomide, or both, mostly both. Sex distribution of treated patients was around 62% male and 37.5% female; mean age was about 40 years. Whole-study findings and limits: Variations in leading peripheral T cell clonotypes appeared to have no connection with pseudoprogression.

Indicated time point: week 5, during vaccination. All doses held 300 ug of mutant IDH1 20-mer peptide, with topical imiquimod. TCRdb's copy holds only in-frame clones and misses some; the assay was immunoSEQ multiplex PCR. The table lists around 49,000 clones, around 80% of them singletons, with 5.2% in the top ten. Trimming left V 3 bases short and J 3 bases short, with 7 bases between. CDR1 is SEHNR, CDR2 FQNEAQ, per germline (reference sequence). This CDR3 has 13 residues. Sequences were derived from PBMCs, sampled from a glioma patient whose treatment included an IDH1 peptide vaccine. The clonotype originates from a man aged 50 or older with glioma. This chain links TRBV7-9 with TRBJ2-3; D is unresolved. DNA for the CDR3: TGTGCCAGCAGCTTCCCCGGGACAGATACGCAGTATTTT. It yields the protein CASSFPGTDTQYF.